This T cell receptor beta chain originates from a study of T-cell memory formation after mild COVID-19. TCRdb ran MiXCR on the 5' RACE reads and lists one entry per CDR3 protein. The sample has roughly 560,000 distinct CDR3 sequences; roughly 22% are singletons. This clonotype has a handful of counts. The junction departs from the called germline gene at one end, perhaps through a read error. The origin of this receptor is an adult woman who had mild COVID-19 (a few samples of this study predate the infection). Cell type and time point are not known. The material sequenced was PBMCs or a T cell subset sorted from them (not recorded which).

CDR3 coding DNA: TGCAGTGCCCATATAGCGGGAGCCCCTTCTCTCTACAATGAGCAGTTTTTC. Amino acid sequence: CSAHIAGAPSLYNEQFF. V usage is TRBV20-1 and J usage is TRBJ2-1; 9 positions agree with TRBD2. Germline V gives CDR1 DFQATT, CDR2 SNEGSKA (reference sequence). The CDR3 length is 17 residues.